This T cell receptor (beta chain) was retrieved from a study of Graves' ophthalmopathy and Graves' hyperthyroidism. About the research overall: There was a collection of peripheral blood at initial diagnosis, before any treatment.

For repertoire sequencing, the TCR beta CDR3 regions were amplified from RNA transcripts. The library came from an HTBI-primed first-round RT-PCR and a second-round multiplex PCR. TCRdb re-derived calls from the multiplex PCR reads in MiXCR, one entry per CDR3 protein. This table holds a few hundred thousand distinct CDR3 sequences, 17% found once. This clonotype appeared a few times. Germline V CDR1 and CDR2: LGHNA, YNFKEQ. This CDR3 contains 17 residues. Trimming removed 2 bases from V and 0 bases from J; junction bases left unmatched: 8. Excluded: other autoimmune disease, uncontrolled infection, pregnancy or lactation.

Source material: peripheral blood. The chain joins TRBV4-2 to TRBJ2-7, with 9 bases aligning to TRBD1. This sequence was found in an adult woman with stable Graves' hyperthyroidism. The chain's CDR3 is CASSQIGGQGPSYEQYF. CDR3 coding DNA: TGTGCCAGCAGCCAAATCGGGGGACAGGGTCCCTCCTACGAGCAGTACTTC.